Below are 6 T cell receptor beta chains sequenced from a single sample in a study of shared T cell receptors in the human thymus. Assay: immunoSEQ multiplex PCR; the TCRdb copy retains only in-frame clones and omits some. The sample has hundreds of thousands of clones, 70% to 90% seen once; the top ten hold roughly 0.01%. These same data were also listed under a study on human thymus T cells.

Material: thymocytes. The origin of the receptors is a girl less than two years old with a congenital heart defect.

The chain combines TRBV19 with TRBJ2-3; possible D gene TRBD2, 5 bases. Trimming left V 6 bases short and J 3 bases short, with 13 bases between. Germline assignment: CDR1 LNHDA and CDR2 SQIVND (reference sequence). CDR3 length: 14 amino acids. The CDR3 DNA is TGTGCCAGTAGCCGGCGGGCCCAGACAGATACGCAGTATTTT. Amino acid sequence: CASSRRAQTDTQYF. Drawing the rest from reference TRBV19 and TRBJ2-3, the complete variable domain is DGGITQSPKYLFRKEGQNVTLSCEQNLNHDAMYWYRQDPGQGLRLIYYSQIVNDFQKGDIAEGYSVSREKKESFPLTVTSAQKNPTAFYLCASSRRAQTDTQYFGPGTRLTVL.

The rearrangement links TRBV7-9 to TRBJ2-3; 12 bases match TRBD2. Germline values: CDR1 SEHNR, CDR2 FQNEAQ (reference sequence). This CDR3 has 18 amino acids. With V trimmed by 1 base and J by 3 bases, 8 bases remained unmatched. The CDR3 bases are TGTGCCAGCAGCTTAGTGGCCCGACTAGCGGGGGAGACAGATACGCAGTATTTT. This sequence encodes CASSLVARLAGETDTQYF.

The rearrangement links TRBV9 to TRBJ1-2; 7 positions agree with TRBD1. CDR3 length equals 13 residues. Germline lookup yields CDR1 SGDLS and CDR2 YYNGEE. V lost 2 bases to trimming and J lost 6 bases; unmatched junction nucleotides: 4. In DNA, the CDR3 is TGTGCCAGCAGCGTTGGCAGGGGGAATGGCTACACCTTC. It encodes CASSVGRGNGYTF.

V is TRBV19 and J is TRBJ2-3; 8 nucleotides align to TRBD2. V shed 5 bases, J shed 2 bases, and the junction held 12 bases outside the gene matches. The CDR3 runs to 17 residues. Germline V lookup: CDR1 LNHDA, CDR2 SQIVND (reference sequence). The CDR3 DNA follows: TGTGCCAGTAGTGCAGCGGGGGACCCCGGGACCACAGATACGCAGTATTTT. Translating it yields CASSAAGDPGTTDTQYF.

This clone was detected a few times. The rearrangement uses TRBV7-9 and TRBJ2-5; D is unclear. V lost 4 bases to trimming and J lost 5 bases, with 11 bases between them. Germline V gene data show CDR1 as SEHNR and CDR2 as FQNEAQ (reference sequence). This CDR3 is built from 13 residues. The CDR3 DNA sequence: TGTGCCAGCAGCTCATCCCCAATTGAGACCCAGTACTTC. This sequence encodes CASSSSPIETQYF.

The chain recombines TRBV9 with TRBJ1-1; 11 bases match TRBD1. The CDR3 totals 17 residues. The germline V gene encodes CDR1 SGDLS and CDR2 YYNGEE. The V gene end was trimmed by 0 bases and the J gene end by 6 bases; junction bases not matched to a gene: 10. The DNA for the CDR3 is TGTGCCAGCAGCGTAGAAGGGGACAGGGGGGACGGCTCTGAAGCTTTCTTT. Translated: CASSVEGDRGDGSEAFF.